This TCR beta chain was recovered during a study of human T cells and chemical hapten exposure. Time point reported: pre-sensitization, week 0. Treatment noted: therapeutic diphenylcyclopropenone sensitization with weekly scalp DPC. V gave up 5 bases and J gave up 2 bases, with 12 bases separating them. Germline-derived CDR1 and CDR2 are SEHNR and FQNEAQ (reference sequence). The CDR3 covers 14 residues. One entry per CDR3 protein, called by TCRdb with MiXCR from the RACE reads. The table records under 200,000 distinct CDR3 sequences, around 30% of them present only once. Specimen: whole blood, collected in connection with sensitization to the hapten diphenylcyclopropenone (DPC). The receptor was isolated from a woman aged 25 to 39 with alopecia areata. Some clones in this sample may be carry-over from other donors' samples. The chain recombines TRBV7-9 with TRBJ1-2; the D is unclear. The CDR3 spells CASSPRTGNYGYTF. The CDR3 nucleotides read TGTGCCAGCAGCCCTAGGACGGGGAACTATGGCTACACCTTC. Together with reference TRBV7-9 and TRBJ1-2, the CDR3 gives the full variable domain: DTGVSQNPRHKITKRGQNVTFRCDPISEHNRLYWYRQTLGQGPEFLTYFQNEAQLEKSRLLSDRFSAERPKGSFSTLEIQRTEQGDSAMYLCASSPRTGNYGYTFGSGTRLTVV.